Given below is one T cell receptor beta chain in context. Its antigen remains unidentified. This sample was taken from a study of T cell responses to AZD1222 COVID-19 vaccine. Findings of the study overall: Spike as a whole was targeted by vaccine-associated CD4 TCRs, dominant at 160-218 and 743-854.

Some clones are missing from TCRdb's copy, which holds only in-frame ones; the method was immunoSEQ multiplex PCR. The sample holds roughly 150,000 clones; about 85% are singletons and the top ten take 6.9%. This sample comprised peripheral blood, obtained after recovery from COVID-19. This clonotype was sampled from an adult who had recovered from COVID-19.

The DNA for the CDR3 is TGTGCCAGTAGTACCTGGACTAGCGATAGGGAGAGGGAGACCCAGTACTTC. Translating gives CASSTWTSDRERETQYF. V and J are TRBV19 and TRBJ2-5; 9 nucleotides align to TRBD2. The V gene end was trimmed by 4 bases and the J gene end by 5 bases; junction bases not matched to a gene: 14. The germline CDR1 and CDR2 sequences are LNHDA and SQIVND (reference sequence). The CDR3 totals 17 residues.